These T cell receptor beta chains were read from a single sample in a study of shared clonotypes between healthy human individuals. Clones were read by immunoSEQ multiplex PCR, and TCRdb kept only the in-frame ones, dropping some. This sample has roughly 1,100,000 clones; approximately 70% occur once, and the top ten carry about 1.5%. The sequenced sample consisted of memory CD4+ T cells sorted from blood. The receptors were sampled from a man younger than 35 in good health. CDR3s include the opening cysteine and the closing phenylalanine or tryptophan. Fields, in order: J gene, clone size, V gene, CDR3 length, CDR3 protein. Size is stated for part of the rows, as once, few or many counts, or as a class when the clone is expanded.

j_call: TRBJ2-7
clone_size: -
v_call: TRBV27
cdr3_length: 15
cdr3_aa: CATRLAGVSSGEQYF

j_call: TRBJ1-2
clone_size: -
v_call: TRBV5-1
cdr3_length: 15
cdr3_aa: CASSPGSLTLEGYTF

j_call: TRBJ1-1
clone_size: -
v_call: TRBV4-1
cdr3_length: 18
cdr3_aa: CASSPTNQGRQMNTEAFF

j_call: TRBJ1-3
clone_size: -
v_call: TRBV7-7
cdr3_length: 15
cdr3_aa: CASSEGRSSGNTIYF

j_call: TRBJ1-5
clone_size: few
v_call: TRBV30
cdr3_length: 12
cdr3_aa: CAWSGPGIAQHF

j_call: TRBJ2-7
clone_size: -
v_call: TRBV18
cdr3_length: 13
cdr3_aa: CASSLTGGNEQYF

j_call: TRBJ2-3
clone_size: many
v_call: TRBV11-2
cdr3_length: 17
cdr3_aa: CASSPYSMSRRTDTQYF

j_call: TRBJ2-7
clone_size: -
v_call: TRBV30
cdr3_length: 15
cdr3_aa: CAWSVPRRRSYEQYF

j_call: TRBJ2-2
clone_size: few
v_call: TRBV7-9
cdr3_length: 16
cdr3_aa: CASSSIGGVTTGELFF

j_call: TRBJ1-5
clone_size: few
v_call: TRBV27
cdr3_length: 14
cdr3_aa: CASSLVGGYQPQHF

j_call: TRBJ2-1
clone_size: few
v_call: TRBV2
cdr3_length: 14
cdr3_aa: CASTRLAGVNEQFF

j_call: TRBJ2-7
clone_size: -
v_call: TRBV30
cdr3_length: 11
cdr3_aa: CAWSIGYEQYF

j_call: TRBJ2-5
clone_size: -
v_call: TRBV19
cdr3_length: 14
cdr3_aa: CASSTQGGTETQYF

j_call: TRBJ2-1
clone_size: -
v_call: TRBV15
cdr3_length: 15
cdr3_aa: CATRLQRDSYNEQFF